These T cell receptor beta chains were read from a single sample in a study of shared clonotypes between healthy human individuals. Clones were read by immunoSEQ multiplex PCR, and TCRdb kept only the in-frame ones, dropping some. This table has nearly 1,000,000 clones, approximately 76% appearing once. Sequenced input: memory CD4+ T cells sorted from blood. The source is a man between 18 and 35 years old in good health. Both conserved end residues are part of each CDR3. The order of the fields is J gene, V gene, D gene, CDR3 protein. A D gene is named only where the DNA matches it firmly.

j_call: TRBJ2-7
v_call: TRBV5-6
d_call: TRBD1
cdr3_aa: CASSQPHRGDPEQYF

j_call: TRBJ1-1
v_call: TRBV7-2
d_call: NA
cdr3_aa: CASSLERFNTEAFF

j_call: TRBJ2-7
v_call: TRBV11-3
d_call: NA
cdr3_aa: CASSPTGRYYEQYF

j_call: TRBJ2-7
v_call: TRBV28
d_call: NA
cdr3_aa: CASTDVRSAYF

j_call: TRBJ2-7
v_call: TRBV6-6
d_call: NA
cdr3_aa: CASSPNDYEQYF

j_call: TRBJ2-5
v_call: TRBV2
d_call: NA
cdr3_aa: CASSEVAKETQYF

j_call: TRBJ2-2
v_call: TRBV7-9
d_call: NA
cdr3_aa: CASSPGQKNTGELFF

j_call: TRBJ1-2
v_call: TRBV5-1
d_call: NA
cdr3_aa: CASSAVDRNYGYTF

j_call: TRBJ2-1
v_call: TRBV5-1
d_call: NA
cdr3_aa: CASSLAGVVNEQFF

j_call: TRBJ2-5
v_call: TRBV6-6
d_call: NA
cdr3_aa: CASSYSSPGPQETQYF

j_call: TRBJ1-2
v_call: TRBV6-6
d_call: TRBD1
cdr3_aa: CASSLLQGVDGYTF

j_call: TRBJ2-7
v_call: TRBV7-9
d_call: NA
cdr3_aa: CASSSSPYEQYF

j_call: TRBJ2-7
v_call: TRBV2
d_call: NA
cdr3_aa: CASSEITLHEQYF

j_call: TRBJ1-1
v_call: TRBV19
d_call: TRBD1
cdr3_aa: CASSLQGITEAFF

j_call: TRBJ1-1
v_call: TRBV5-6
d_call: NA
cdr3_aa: CASSRGRLDFF

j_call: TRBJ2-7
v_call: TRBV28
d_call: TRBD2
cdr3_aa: CASSSGGSYEQYF

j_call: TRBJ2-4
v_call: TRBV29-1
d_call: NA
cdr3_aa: CSVVEGTGNIQYF

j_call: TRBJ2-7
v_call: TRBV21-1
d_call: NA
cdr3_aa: CASRTLWAGNYEQYF

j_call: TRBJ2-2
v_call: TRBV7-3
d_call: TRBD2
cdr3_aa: CASAREGTTGELFF

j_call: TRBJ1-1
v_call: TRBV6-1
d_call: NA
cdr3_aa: CASRRAGDTEAFF

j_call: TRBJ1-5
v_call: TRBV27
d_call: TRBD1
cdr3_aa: CASSGTGGQPQHF

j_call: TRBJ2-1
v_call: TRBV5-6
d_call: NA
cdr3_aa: CASSFLSGGSYNEQFF

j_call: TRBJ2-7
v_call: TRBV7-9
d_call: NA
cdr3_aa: CASRTGTSTSYEQYF

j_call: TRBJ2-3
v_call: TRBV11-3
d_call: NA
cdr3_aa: CASSIGGGGTDTQYF

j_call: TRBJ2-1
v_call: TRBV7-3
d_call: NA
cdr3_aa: CASSLLGGPEQFF

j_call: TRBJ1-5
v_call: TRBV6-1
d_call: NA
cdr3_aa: CASSERAQTQHF

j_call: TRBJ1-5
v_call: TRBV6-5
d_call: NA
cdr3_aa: CASSALGAGNQPQHF

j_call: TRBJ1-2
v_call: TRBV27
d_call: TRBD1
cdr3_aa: CASSLSDPRQGPGGGYTF

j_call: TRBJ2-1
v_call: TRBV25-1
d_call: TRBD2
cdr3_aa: CASSDPSGGTAQFF

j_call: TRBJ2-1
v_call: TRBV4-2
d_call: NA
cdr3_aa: CASSLREGGPYNEQFF

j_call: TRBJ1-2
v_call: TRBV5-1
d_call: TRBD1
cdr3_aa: CASSSNPQGVGYGYTF

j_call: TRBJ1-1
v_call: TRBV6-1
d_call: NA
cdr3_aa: CASSEAWTTNTEAFF

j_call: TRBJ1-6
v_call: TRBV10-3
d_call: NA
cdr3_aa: CAISEGGSSYNSPLHF

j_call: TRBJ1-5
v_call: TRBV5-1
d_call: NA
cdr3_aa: CASSPEGRSNQPQHF

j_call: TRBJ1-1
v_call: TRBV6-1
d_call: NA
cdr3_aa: CASSEGYTEAFF

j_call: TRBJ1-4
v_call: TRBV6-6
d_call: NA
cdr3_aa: CASTMGSTNEKLFF

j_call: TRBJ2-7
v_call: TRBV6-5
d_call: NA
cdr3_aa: CASSYSARSYEQYF

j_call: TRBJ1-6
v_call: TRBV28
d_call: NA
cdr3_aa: CASSRLQRGSSYNSPLHF

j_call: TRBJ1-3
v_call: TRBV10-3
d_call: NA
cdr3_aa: CAISPRDIGNTIYF

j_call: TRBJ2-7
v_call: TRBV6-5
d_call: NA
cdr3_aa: CASSRAGSYEQYF

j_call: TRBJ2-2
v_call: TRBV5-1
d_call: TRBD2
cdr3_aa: CASSLYTAGGPGELFF

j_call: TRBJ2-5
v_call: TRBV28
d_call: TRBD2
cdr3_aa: CASSSPGERGGPETQYF

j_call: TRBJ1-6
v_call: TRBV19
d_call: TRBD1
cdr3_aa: CASSIKKRTGNSPLHF

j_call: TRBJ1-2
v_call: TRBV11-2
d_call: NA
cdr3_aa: CASSLEGIRAGQTYTF

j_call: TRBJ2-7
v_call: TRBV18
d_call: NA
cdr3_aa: CASSPSPNSYEQYF